One sample yielded the 25 T cell receptor beta chains listed below, sequenced in a study of monozygotic twins with inflammatory bowel disease. TCRdb reprocessed the 5' RACE reads and stores each CDR3 protein as one record, lacking DNA. The sample table sets out over 120,000 distinct CDR3 sequences. The sequencing sample was made of blood. The receptors were sampled from a human donor with ulcerative colitis or Crohn's disease, or a healthy co-twin of an affected twin (not recorded which).

V gene TRBV27 combines with J gene TRBJ1-1; TCRdb outputs TRBD1, but without DNA this stays unchecked. This CDR3 is 15 amino acids long. Per germline, CDR1 MNHEY and CDR2 SMNVEV (reference sequence). The CDR3 loop reads CASSLWLGRNTEAFF.

This sequence joins TRBV27 and TRBJ2-1; TCRdb's D call, TRBD1, is unchecked because there is no DNA. Germline assignment: CDR1 MNHEY and CDR2 SMNVEV (reference sequence). This CDR3 is built from 15 residues. This CDR3 is CASSFRTVSYNEQFF.

The CDR3 is CSVEGGLAGVPDTQYF. The chain has TRBV29-1 and TRBJ2-3; without DNA, the TCRdb call of TRBD2 cannot be checked. Germline V CDR1 and CDR2: SQVTM, ANQGSEA. The CDR3 consists of 16 residues.

The CDR3 here is CAWSVWGTDTQYF. The chain links TRBV30 to TRBJ2-3. The CDR3 extends over 13 amino acids. The germline V gene encodes CDR1 GTSNPN and CDR2 SVGIG (reference sequence).

CDR3 protein: CATSRVRGSTGELFF. This chain links TRBV15 with TRBJ2-2; TCRdb lists TRBD1, though no DNA is available to test this call. This CDR3 region has 15 residues. Germline CDR1 LNHNV, CDR2 YYDKDF (reference sequence).

The V call is TRBV5-4, the J call TRBJ2-1; checking the TCRdb D call of TRBD2 is not possible without DNA. CDR3 length: 15 residues. Germline V gene lookup returns CDR1 SGHNT and CDR2 YYREEE (reference sequence). CDR3 region: CASSLDSGRRNEQFF.

This rearrangement joins TRBV12-3 or TRBV12-4 to TRBJ1-5. The CDR3 consists of 15 residues. CDR3 loop: CASSFRQGGNQPQHF.

The chain combines TRBV7-6 with TRBJ2-3; TCRdb names TRBD2, which stays unverified in the absence of DNA. The CDR3 extends over 15 amino acids. Germline values: CDR1 SGHVS, CDR2 FNYEAQ. The CDR3 region is CASSLLAGAADTQYF.

V usage is TRBV7-9 and J usage is TRBJ1-5. Per the germline V gene, CDR1 is SEHNR and CDR2 is FQNEAQ (reference sequence). The CDR3 loop spans 12 amino acids. The CDR3 region is CASSPKQESQHF.

The rearrangement joins TRBV6-2 or TRBV6-3 to TRBJ2-3. Germline V lookup: CDR1 MNHEY, CDR2 SVGEGT. This CDR3 has 12 residues. CDR3 residues: CASSYATDTQYF.

The chain carries TRBV15 and TRBJ2-7. CDR3 length: 14 residues. Per the germline V gene, CDR1 is LNHNV and CDR2 is YYDKDF (reference sequence). The CDR3 sequence: CATSRDRHRYEQYF.

The chain is built from TRBV5-1 and TRBJ2-3; TCRdb calls TRBD1, which cannot be checked without DNA. In germline, CDR1 is SGHRS, CDR2 YFSETQ. The CDR3 totals 16 residues. CDR3: CASSLVTGRDTDTQYF.

The genes are TRBV15 and TRBJ2-1; the TRBD2 assignment by TCRdb is unverifiable without DNA. Germline CDR1 and CDR2: LNHNV and YYDKDF (reference sequence). The CDR3 contains 17 residues. CDR3 residues: CATSLHLGGLAVDEQFF.

This sequence joins TRBV24-1 and TRBJ1-5. The CDR3 totals 14 residues. Germline V lookup: CDR1 KGHDR, CDR2 SFDVKD. The CDR3 sequence is CATSDTLSNQPQHF.

The chain has TRBV7-6 and TRBJ2-1; TCRdb proposes TRBD1, but this gene call is untestable without DNA. The CDR3 runs to 14 residues. Looked up from germline, CDR1 is SGHVS and CDR2 is FNYEAQ. This chain's CDR3 is CASSPRDNRDQQFF. Filled out from reference TRBV7-6 and TRBJ2-1, the complete variable domain reads GAGVSQSPRYKVTKRGQDVALRCDPISGHVSLYWYRQALGQGPEFLTYFNYEAQQDKSGLPNDRFSAERPEGSISTLTIQRTEQRDSAMYRCASSPRDNRDQQFFGPGTRLTVL.

The CDR3 sequence: CASSVQIGTSGTNTGELFF. The V call is TRBV9, the J call TRBJ2-2; no DNA is available, so the TRBD2 call from TCRdb remains unchecked. CDR1 and CDR2 (germline): SGDLS, YYNGEE. CDR3 length: 19 amino acids.

V and J are TRBV7-2 and TRBJ2-7. From germline, CDR1 is SGHTA and CDR2 FQGNSA. This CDR3 is 13 amino acids long. The chain's CDR3 is CASSFAGPYEQYF. The full variable domain, its missing parts supplied by reference TRBV7-2 and TRBJ2-7, is GAGVSQSPSNKVTEKGKDVELRCDPISGHTALYWYRQSLGQGLEFLIYFQGNSAPDKSGLPSDRFSAERTGGSVSTLTIQRTQQEDSAVYLCASSFAGPYEQYFGPGTRLTVT.

The chain combines TRBV6-2 or TRBV6-3 with TRBJ2-2; lacking DNA, the TRBD2 call made by TCRdb goes unchecked. The CDR3 sequence is 14 residues long. Germline CDR1 is MNHEY and CDR2 is SVGEGT. CDR3 region: CASSLREGHGELFF.

This rearrangement joins TRBV6-2 or TRBV6-3 to TRBJ2-3; TCRdb indicates TRBD2, and absent DNA this call remains unverified. The CDR3 is made up of 14 amino acids. The germline V gene encodes CDR1 MNHEY and CDR2 SVGEGT. The CDR3 sequence is CASRLAGDADTQYF.

The chain recombines TRBV9 with TRBJ2-1; TCRdb returns TRBD2, unconfirmable since there is no DNA. The CDR3 is made up of 18 amino acids. Germline lookup yields CDR1 SGDLS and CDR2 YYNGEE. The chain's CDR3 is CASSVAPPGLSSYNEQFF.

V gene TRBV5-1 combines with J gene TRBJ1-1. CDR3 length equals 14 residues. Germline V gene data show CDR1 as SGHRS and CDR2 as YFSETQ. CDR3 protein: CASSTPQANTEAFF.

The rearrangement links TRBV2 to TRBJ1-5. The CDR3 runs to 13 residues. Germline V CDR1 and CDR2: SNHLY, FYNNEI. CDR3 sequence reads: CASSAGSNQPQHF.

The V gene is TRBV20-1, the J gene TRBJ1-1. Looked up from germline, CDR1 is DFQATT and CDR2 is SNEGSKA (reference sequence). This CDR3 contains 14 residues. The CDR3 loop reads CSAPRLEGNTEAFF.

The V gene is TRBV4-3, the J gene TRBJ2-1; TCRdb outputs TRBD2, but without DNA this stays unchecked. Germline lookup yields CDR1 LGHNA and CDR2 YSLEER. The length of the CDR3 is 15 residues. This CDR3 reads CASSRRTSGFNEQFF.

This chain connects TRBV5-1 to TRBJ2-1; TCRdb picks TRBD1, but there is no DNA to check that call. The germline CDR1 and CDR2 sequences are SGHRS and YFSETQ. The CDR3 length is 16 residues. CDR3 protein: CASSFQGRYSYNEQFF.